Sequencing of this TCR beta chain was carried out in a study of blood T cell repertoires in COVID-19. The wider study: Italy, Spain and the United States were the sources of the convalescent and acute COVID-19 samples.

Per germline, CDR1 MNHNY and CDR2 SVGAGI (reference sequence). Between the trimmed V and J ends, which lost 6 bases and 0 bases, there was a span of 14 bases. CDR3 length: 16 residues. The method was immunoSEQ multiplex PCR; TCRdb's version includes in-frame clones alone and lacks a portion of them. Of around 140,000 clones listed, roughly 88% were seen once; the top ten hold approximately 2.3%. The specimen sequenced was peripheral blood. This TCR derives from a man between 65 and 85 years old with active COVID-19. The chain couples TRBV6-6 to TRBJ2-2, with D tentatively TRBD1 (5 bases). The DNA of the CDR3 is TGTGCCAGCAGCCCCGACAGTCCCGCGAACACCGGGGAGCTGTTTTTT. Residues: CASSPDSPANTGELFF.